This T cell receptor beta chain was profiled in a study of blood T cell repertoires in COVID-19. About the research overall: Sites across the United States, Italy and Spain contributed samples from acute and convalescent COVID-19. T cells, B-cell-depleted T cells, or PBMCs provided the cDNA or gDNA that served as material.

As handled by the study authors: For nucleated cells, counts were estimated from reference gene primer amplification. TCRdb's table, derived via immunoSEQ multiplex PCR, lists solely in-frame clones and lacks some. Clone size and V and J calls were adopted from that table, with D and trimming inferred from the DNA. The sample lists 190,000 or so clones; around nine tenths were seen once. V shed 6 bases, J shed 0 bases, and the junction held 4 bases outside the gene matches. This CDR3 region has 14 residues. The germline gives CDR1 MGHDK, CDR2 SYGVNS. The sequenced material came from peripheral blood. This receptor was identified in a man between 40 and 49 years old with active or convalescent COVID-19. V and J are TRBV25-1 and TRBJ1-1; 7 nucleotides match TRBD1. CDR3 DNA sequence: TGTGCCAGCAGGGAAACAGGGGTGAACACTGAAGCTTTCTTT. Its protein product is CASRETGVNTEAFF.